This TCR beta chain comes out of a study of tumour-infiltrating T cells in Burkitt lymphoma. Study-level information: This cohort included all epidemiological subtypes of Burkitt lymphoma. Productive clonality predicted overall and progression-free survival. Findings of the study overall: Many Burkitt lymphoma patients shared several public clonotypes.

Method: immunoSEQ multiplex PCR; TCRdb's copy keeps in-frame clones and lacks some. The table has tens of thousands of clones, about a third seen once. About this clone itself: As yet, its antigen is unknown.

V lost 2 bases and J lost 0, with 8 bases in between. Germline assignment: CDR1 SEHNR and CDR2 FQNEAQ (reference sequence). This CDR3 comprises 15 residues. The sequenced sample consisted of tumor tissue. The chain joins TRBV7-9 to TRBJ2-1; D perhaps matches TRBD1 (5 bases). The receptor was derived from a human donor with Burkitt lymphoma. Here the CDR3 DNA reads TGTGCCAGCAGCTTAACAGGTAACTCCTACAATGAGCAGTTCTTC. Encoded protein: CASSLTGNSYNEQFF.